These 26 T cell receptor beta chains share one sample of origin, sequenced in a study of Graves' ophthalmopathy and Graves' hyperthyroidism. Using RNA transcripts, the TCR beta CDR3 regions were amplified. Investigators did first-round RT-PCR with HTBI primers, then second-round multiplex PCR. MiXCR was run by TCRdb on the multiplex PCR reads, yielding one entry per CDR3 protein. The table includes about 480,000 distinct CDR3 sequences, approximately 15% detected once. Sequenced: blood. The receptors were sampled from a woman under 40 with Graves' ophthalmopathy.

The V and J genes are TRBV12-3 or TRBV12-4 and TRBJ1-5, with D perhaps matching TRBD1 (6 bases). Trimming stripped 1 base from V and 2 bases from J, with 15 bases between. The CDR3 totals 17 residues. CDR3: CASSLGSPGVGNQPQHF. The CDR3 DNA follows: TGTGCCAGCAGTTTAGGGTCGCCAGGGGTAGGCAATCAGCCCCAGCATTTT.

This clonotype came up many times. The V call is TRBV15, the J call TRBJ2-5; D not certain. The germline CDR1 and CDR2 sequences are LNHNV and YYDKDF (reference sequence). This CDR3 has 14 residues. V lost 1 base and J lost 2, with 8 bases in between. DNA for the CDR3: TGTGCCACCAGCAGAGTACGGATTCAAGAGACCCAGTACTTC. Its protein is CATSRVRIQETQYF.

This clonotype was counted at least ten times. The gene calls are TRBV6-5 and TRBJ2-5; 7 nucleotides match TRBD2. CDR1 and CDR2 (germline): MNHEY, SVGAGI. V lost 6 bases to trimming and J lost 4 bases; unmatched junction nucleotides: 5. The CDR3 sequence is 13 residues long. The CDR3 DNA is TGTGCCAGCAGGGCTACTAGCGCAGAGACCCAGTACTTC. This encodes CASRATSAETQYF.

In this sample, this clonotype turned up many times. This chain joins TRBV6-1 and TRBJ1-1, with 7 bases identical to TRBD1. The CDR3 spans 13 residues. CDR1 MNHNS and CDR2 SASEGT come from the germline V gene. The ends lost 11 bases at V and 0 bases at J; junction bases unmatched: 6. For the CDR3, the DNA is TGTGCCGCACAACAGGGGCTGAACACTGAAGCTTTCTTT. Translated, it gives CAAQQGLNTEAFF.

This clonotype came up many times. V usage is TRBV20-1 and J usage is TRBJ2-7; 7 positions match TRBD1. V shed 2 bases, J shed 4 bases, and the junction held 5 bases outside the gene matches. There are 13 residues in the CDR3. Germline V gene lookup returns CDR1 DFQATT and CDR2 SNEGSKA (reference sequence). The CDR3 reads CSARKGGQYEQYF. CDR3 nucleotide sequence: TGCAGTGCTAGAAAAGGGGGCCAGTACGAGCAGTACTTC.

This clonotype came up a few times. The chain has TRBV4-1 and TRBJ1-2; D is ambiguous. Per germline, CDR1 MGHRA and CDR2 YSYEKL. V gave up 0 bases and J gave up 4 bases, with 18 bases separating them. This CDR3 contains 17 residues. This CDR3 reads CASSQEAWVAAFYGYTF. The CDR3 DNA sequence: TGCGCCAGCAGCCAAGAAGCGTGGGTGGCAGCGTTCTATGGCTACACCTTC.

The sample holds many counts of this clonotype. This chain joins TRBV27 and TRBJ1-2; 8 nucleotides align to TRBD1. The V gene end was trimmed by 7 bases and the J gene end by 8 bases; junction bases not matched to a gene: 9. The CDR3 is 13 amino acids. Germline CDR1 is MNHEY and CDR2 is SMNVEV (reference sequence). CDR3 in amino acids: CASTAGGAGGYTF. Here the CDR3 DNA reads TGTGCCAGCACCGCAGGGGGCGCTGGGGGCTACACCTTC.

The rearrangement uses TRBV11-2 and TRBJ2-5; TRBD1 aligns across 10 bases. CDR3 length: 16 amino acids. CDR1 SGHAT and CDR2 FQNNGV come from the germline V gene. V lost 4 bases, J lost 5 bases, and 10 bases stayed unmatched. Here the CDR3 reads CASSSRQGALLETQYF. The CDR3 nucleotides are TGTGCCAGCAGCTCCCGACAGGGGGCGCTTTTGGAGACCCAGTACTTC.

CDR3 sequence reads: CASSLDGTTETQYF. DNA of the CDR3: TGTGCCAGCAGCTTGGACGGGACCACAGAGACCCAGTACTTC. The rearrangement joins TRBV5-6 to TRBJ2-5; D may be TRBD1 or TRBD2 (5 bases each). V was trimmed by 0 bases and J by 4 bases, leaving 10 bases between them. From germline, CDR1 is SGHDT and CDR2 YYEEEE. The CDR3 runs 14 residues.

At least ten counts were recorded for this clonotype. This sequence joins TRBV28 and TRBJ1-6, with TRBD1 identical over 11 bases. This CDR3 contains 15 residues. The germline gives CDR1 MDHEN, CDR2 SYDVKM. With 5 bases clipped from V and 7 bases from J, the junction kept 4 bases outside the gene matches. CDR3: CASSRRDRGNSPLHF. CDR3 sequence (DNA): TGTGCCAGCAGTCGACGGGACAGGGGGAATTCACCCCTCCACTTT. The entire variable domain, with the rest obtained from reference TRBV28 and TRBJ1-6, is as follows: DVKVTQSSRYLVKRTGEKVFLECVQDMDHENMFWYRQDPGLGLRLIYFSYDVKMKEKGDIPEGYSVSREKKERFSLILESASTNQTSMYLCASSRRDRGNSPLHFGNGTRLTVT.

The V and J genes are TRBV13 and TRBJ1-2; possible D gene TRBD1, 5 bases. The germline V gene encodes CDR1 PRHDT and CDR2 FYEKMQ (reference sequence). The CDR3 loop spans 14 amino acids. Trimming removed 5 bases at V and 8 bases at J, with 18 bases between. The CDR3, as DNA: TGTGCCAGCAGCCCTGGGAGGGACCTTTGGGGCTACACCTTC. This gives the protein CASSPGRDLWGYTF. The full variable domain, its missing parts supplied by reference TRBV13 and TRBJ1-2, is AAGVIQSPRHLIKEKRETATLKCYPIPRHDTVYWYQQGPGQDPQFLISFYEKMQSDKGSIPDRFSAQQFSDYHSELNMSSLELGDSALYFCASSPGRDLWGYTFGSGTRLTVV.

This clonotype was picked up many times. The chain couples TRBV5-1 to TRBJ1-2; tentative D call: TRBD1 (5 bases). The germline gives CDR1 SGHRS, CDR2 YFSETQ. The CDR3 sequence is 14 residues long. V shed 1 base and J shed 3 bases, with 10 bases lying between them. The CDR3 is CASSLLGQDYGYTF. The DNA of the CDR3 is TGCGCCAGCAGCTTGTTGGGGCAGGACTATGGCTACACCTTC.

In nucleotides, the CDR3 is TGTGCCAGCAGCTTAGTGGGACTAGGAAGGAACGAGCAGTACTTC. It translates to CASSLVGLGRNEQYF. The rearrangement joins TRBV7-9 to TRBJ2-7; 8 bases line up with TRBD2. Per the germline V gene, CDR1 is SEHNR and CDR2 is FQNEAQ (reference sequence). V trimming: 1 base; J trimming: 5 bases; junction bases outside the gene matches: 7. This CDR3 is 15 amino acids long.

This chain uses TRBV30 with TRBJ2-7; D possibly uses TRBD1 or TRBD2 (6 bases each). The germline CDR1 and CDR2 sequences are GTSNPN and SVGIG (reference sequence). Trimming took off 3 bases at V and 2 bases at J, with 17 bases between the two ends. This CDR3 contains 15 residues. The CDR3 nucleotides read TGTGCCTGGAGCCCAAAGGAAGGGGGGACCTACGAGCAGTACTTC. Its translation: CAWSPKEGGTYEQYF.

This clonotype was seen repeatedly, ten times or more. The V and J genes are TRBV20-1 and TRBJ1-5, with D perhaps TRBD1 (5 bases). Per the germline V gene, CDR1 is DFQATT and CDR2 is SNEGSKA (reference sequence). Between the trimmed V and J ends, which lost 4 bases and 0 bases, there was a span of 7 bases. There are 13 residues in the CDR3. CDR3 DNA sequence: TGCAGTGCTAAGGACACTAGCAATCAGCCCCAGCATTTT. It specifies CSAKDTSNQPQHF.

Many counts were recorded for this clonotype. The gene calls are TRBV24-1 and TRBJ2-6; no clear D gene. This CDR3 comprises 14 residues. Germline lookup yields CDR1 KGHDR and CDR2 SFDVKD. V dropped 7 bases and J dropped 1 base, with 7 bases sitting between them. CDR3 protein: CATRIESGANVLTF. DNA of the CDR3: TGTGCCACCAGGATAGAGTCTGGGGCCAACGTCCTGACTTTC.

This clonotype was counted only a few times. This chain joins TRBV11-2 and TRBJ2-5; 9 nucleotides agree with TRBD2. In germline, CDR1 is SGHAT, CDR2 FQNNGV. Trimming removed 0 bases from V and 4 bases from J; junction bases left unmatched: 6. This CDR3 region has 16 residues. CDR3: CASSLEAGGSGETQYF. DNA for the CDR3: TGTGCCAGCAGCTTAGAAGCGGGGGGCAGTGGAGAGACCCAGTACTTC.

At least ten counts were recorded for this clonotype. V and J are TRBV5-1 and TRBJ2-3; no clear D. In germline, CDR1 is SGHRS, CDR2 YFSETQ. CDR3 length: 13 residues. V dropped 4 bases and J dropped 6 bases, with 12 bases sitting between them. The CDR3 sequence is CASSLRIADTQYF. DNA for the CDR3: TGCGCCAGCAGCCTTCGGATCGCCGATACGCAGTATTTT.

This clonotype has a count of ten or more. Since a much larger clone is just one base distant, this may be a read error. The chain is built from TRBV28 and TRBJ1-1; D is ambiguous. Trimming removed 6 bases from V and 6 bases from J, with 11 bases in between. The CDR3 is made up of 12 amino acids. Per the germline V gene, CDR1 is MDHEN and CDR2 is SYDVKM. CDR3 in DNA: TGTGCCAGCAGGGCCGGAAACGCTGAAGCTTTCTTT. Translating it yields CASRAGNAEAFF.

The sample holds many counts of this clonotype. The CDR3 here is CASSDSGPSSYEQYF. In DNA, the CDR3 is TGTGCCAGCAGCGATAGCGGACCAAGCTCCTACGAGCAGTACTTC. The V and J genes are TRBV6-1 and TRBJ2-7; weak D call: TRBD2 (6 bases). Germline V gives CDR1 MNHNS, CDR2 SASEGT. V dropped 6 bases and J dropped 0 bases, with 15 bases sitting between them. The CDR3 is 15 residues long.

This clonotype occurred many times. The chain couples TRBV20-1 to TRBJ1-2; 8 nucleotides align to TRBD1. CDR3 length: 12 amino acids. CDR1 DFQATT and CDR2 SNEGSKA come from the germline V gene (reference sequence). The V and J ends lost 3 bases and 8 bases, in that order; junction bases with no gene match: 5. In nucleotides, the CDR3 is TGCAGTGCTAGTATCCGGGACAGGGGCTACACCTTC. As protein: CSASIRDRGYTF.

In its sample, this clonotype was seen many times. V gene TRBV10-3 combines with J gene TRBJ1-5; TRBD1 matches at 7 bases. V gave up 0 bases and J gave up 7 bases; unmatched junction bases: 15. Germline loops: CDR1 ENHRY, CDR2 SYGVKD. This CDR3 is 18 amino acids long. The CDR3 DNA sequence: TGTGCCATCAGTGAGTCTGGCCCCCAGCAGGGGGGGAGGCAGCCCCAGCATTTT. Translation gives CAISESGPQQGGRQPQHF.

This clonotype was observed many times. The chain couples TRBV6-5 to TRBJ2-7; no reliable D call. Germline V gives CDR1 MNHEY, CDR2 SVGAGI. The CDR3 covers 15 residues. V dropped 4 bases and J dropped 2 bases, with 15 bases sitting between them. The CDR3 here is CASSSTTVRAYEQYF. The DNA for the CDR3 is TGTGCCAGCAGTTCAACGACGGTACGTGCCTACGAGCAGTACTTC.

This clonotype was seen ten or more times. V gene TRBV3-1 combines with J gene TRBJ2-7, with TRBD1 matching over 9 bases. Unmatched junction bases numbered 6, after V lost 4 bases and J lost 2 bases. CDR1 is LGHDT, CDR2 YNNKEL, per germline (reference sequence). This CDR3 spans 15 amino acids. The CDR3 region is CASSLPGQGPYEQYF. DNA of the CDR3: TGTGCCAGCAGCCTACCGGGACAGGGTCCCTACGAGCAGTACTTC.

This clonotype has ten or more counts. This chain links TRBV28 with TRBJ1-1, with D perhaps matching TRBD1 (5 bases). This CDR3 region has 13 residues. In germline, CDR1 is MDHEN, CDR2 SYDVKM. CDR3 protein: CADWTLGLCEAFF. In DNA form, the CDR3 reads TGTGCGGATTGGACACTCGGGCTGTGTGAAGCTTTCTTT.

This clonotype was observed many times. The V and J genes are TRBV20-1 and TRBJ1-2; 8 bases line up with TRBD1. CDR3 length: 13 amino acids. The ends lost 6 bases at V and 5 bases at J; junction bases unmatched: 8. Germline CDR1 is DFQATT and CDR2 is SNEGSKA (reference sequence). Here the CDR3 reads CSAATGVTYGYTF. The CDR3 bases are TGCAGTGCCGCGACAGGGGTTACGTATGGCTACACCTTC.